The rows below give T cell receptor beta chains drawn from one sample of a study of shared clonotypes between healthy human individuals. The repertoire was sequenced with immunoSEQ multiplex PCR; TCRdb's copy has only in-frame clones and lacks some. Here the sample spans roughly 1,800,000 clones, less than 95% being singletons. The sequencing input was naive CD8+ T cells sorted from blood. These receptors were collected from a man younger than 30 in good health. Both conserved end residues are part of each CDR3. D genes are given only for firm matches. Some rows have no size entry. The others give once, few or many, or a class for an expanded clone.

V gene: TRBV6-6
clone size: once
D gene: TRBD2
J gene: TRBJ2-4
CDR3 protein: CASRERGYPLIQYF
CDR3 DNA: TGTGCCAGCAGAGAGCGGGGTTACCCTTTGATTCAGTACTTC

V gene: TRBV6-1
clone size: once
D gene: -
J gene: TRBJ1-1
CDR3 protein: CASSELTLREAFF
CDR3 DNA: TGTGCCAGCAGTGAATTGACTCTAAGGGAAGCTTTCTTT

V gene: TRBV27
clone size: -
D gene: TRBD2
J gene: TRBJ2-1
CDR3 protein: CASSLSGGYNEQFF
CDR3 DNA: TGTGCCAGCAGTTTGAGCGGGGGGTACAATGAGCAGTTCTTC

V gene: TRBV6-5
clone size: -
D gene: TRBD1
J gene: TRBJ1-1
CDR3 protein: CATRITGGTEAFF
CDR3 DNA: TGTGCCACCCGTATCACAGGGGGCACTGAAGCTTTCTTT

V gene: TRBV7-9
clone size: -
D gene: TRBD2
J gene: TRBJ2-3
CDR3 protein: CASSFLAGVTDTQYF
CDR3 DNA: TGTGCCAGCAGCTTTCTCGCGGGAGTGACAGATACGCAGTATTTT

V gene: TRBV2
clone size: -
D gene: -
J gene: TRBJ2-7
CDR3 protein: CASSEAGLTYEQYF
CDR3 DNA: TGTGCCAGCAGTGAAGCAGGACTAACCTACGAGCAGTACTTC

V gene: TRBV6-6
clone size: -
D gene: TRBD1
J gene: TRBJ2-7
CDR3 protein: CASTYYGQGYEQYF
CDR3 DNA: TGTGCCAGCACCTACTATGGACAGGGTTACGAGCAGTACTTC

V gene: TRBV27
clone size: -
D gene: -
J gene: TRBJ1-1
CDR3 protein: CASSLIPGSSSAEAFF
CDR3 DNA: TGTGCCAGCAGTTTAATCCCGGGCAGCTCCAGCGCTGAAGCTTTCTTT

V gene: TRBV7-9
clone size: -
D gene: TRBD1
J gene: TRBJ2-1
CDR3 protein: CASSLDRVVEQFF
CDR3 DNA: TGTGCCAGCAGCTTGGACAGGGTCGTTGAGCAGTTCTTC

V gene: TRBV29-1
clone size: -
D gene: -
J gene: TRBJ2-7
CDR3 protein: CSVEGGAYEQYF
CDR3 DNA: TGCAGCGTTGAGGGGGGGGCGTACGAGCAGTACTTC

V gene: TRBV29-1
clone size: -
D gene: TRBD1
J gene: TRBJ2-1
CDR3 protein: CSAPGQYLDEQFF
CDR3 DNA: TGCAGCGCGCCGGGACAGTACCTCGATGAGCAGTTCTTC

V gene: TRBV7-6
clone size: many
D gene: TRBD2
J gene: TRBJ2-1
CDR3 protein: CASSFLAGSYNEQFF
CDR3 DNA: TGTGCCAGCAGCTTTTTAGCGGGAAGCTACAATGAGCAGTTCTTC

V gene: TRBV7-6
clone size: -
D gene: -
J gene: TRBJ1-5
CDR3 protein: CASSLAGDGPYSNQPQHF
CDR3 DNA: TGTGCCAGCAGCTTAGCTGGGGACGGCCCGTATAGCAATCAGCCCCAGCATTTT

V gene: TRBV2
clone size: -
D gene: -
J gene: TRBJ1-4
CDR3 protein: CASSDRAATNEKLFF
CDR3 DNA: TGTGCCAGCAGTGACCGAGCTGCAACTAATGAAAAACTGTTTTTT

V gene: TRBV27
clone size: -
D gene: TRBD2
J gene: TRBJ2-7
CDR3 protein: CASSPGAGGRREQYF
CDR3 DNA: TGTGCCAGCAGTCCGGGTGCGGGAGGGAGGCGCGAGCAGTACTTC

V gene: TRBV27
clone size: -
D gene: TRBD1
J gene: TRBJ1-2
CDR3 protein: CASSFLSGGHGYTF
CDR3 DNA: TGTGCCAGCAGTTTCCTCTCAGGGGGCCATGGCTACACCTTC

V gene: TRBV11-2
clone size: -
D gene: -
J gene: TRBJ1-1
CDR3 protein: CASSLGDPDLSEAFF
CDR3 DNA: TGTGCCAGCAGCTTAGGGGACCCAGATCTGTCTGAAGCTTTCTTT

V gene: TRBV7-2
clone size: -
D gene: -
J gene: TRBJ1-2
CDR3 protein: CASSLGTPNYGYTF
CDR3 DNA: TGTGCCAGCAGCTTAGGGACTCCTAACTATGGCTACACCTTC

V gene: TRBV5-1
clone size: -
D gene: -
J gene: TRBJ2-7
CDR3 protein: CASSPTGTEQYF
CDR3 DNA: TGCGCCAGCAGCCCGACAGGTACCGAGCAGTACTTC

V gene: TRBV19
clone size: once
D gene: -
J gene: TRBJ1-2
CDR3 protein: CASSISADYGYTF
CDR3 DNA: TGTGCCAGTAGTATATCGGCAGACTATGGCTACACCTTC

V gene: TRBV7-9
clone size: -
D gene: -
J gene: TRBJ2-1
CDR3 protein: CASSLAVGFTDEQFF
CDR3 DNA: TGTGCCAGCAGCTTAGCTGTAGGCTTTACGGATGAGCAGTTCTTC

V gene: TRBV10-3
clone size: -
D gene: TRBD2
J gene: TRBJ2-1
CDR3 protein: CAISAPGGGYEQFF
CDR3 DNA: TGTGCCATCAGCGCACCGGGGGGGGGCTATGAGCAGTTCTTC

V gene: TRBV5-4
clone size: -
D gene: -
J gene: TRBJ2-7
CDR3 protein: CASSLGETVGYEQYF
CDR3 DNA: TGTGCCAGCAGCTTGGGGGAGACGGTGGGCTACGAGCAGTACTTC

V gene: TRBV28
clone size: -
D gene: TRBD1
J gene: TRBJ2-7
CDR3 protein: CASSPGQGYEQYF
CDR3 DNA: TGTGCCAGCAGTCCGGGACAGGGTTACGAGCAGTACTTC

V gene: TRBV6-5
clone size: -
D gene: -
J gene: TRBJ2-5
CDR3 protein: CASSYLWEGEQTQYF
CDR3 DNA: TGTGCCAGCAGTTATCTCTGGGAAGGCGAGCAGACCCAGTACTTC

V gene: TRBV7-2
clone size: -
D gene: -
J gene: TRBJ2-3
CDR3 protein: CASSYLAVGTDTQYF
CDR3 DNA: TGTGCCAGCAGCTATCTTGCGGTTGGGACAGATACGCAGTATTTT

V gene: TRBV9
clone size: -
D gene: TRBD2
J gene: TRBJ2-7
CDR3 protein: CASSVDSSGSLGQYF
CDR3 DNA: TGTGCCAGCAGCGTAGATTCTAGCGGGAGTTTAGGGCAGTACTTC

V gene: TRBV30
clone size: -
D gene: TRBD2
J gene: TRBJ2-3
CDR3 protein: CAWSVRTSGMTDTQYF
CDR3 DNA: TGTGCCTGGAGTGTACGCACTAGCGGGATGACAGATACGCAGTATTTT

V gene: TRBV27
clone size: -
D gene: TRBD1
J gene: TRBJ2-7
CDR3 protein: CASSPDRHNYEQYF
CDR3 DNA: TGTGCCAGCAGCCCGGACAGGCACAACTACGAGCAGTACTTC

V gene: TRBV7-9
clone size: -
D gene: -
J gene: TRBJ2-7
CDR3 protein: CASSLSDEQYF
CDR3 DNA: TGTGCCAGCAGCTTATCCGACGAGCAGTACTTC

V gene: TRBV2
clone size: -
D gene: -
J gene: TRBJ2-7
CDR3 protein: CASSESLPYEQYF
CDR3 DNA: TGTGCCAGCAGTGAAAGCTTACCCTACGAGCAGTACTTC

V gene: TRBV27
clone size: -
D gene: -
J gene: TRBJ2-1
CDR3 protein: CASSFDHEQFF
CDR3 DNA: TGTGCCAGCAGTTTCGACCATGAGCAGTTCTTC

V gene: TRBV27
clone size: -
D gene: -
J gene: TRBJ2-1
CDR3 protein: CASSPLNNEQFF
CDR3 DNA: TGTGCCAGCAGTCCCCTAAACAATGAGCAGTTCTTC

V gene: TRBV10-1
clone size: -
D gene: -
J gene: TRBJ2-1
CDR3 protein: CASSGDSSSYNEQFF
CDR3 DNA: TGCGCCAGCAGCGGGGACTCAAGCTCCTACAATGAGCAGTTCTTC

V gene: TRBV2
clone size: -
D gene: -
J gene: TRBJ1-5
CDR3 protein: CASRAGGGGQPQHF
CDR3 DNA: TGTGCCAGCAGGGCCGGGGGCGGCGGCCAGCCCCAGCATTTT

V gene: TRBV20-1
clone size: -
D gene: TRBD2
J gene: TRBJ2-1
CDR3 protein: CSARLANEQFF
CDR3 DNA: TGCAGTGCGAGACTAGCCAATGAGCAGTTCTTC

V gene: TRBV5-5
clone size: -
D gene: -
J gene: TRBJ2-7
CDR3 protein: CASSHTGYEQYF
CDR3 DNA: TGTGCCAGCAGCCATACAGGATACGAGCAGTACTTC